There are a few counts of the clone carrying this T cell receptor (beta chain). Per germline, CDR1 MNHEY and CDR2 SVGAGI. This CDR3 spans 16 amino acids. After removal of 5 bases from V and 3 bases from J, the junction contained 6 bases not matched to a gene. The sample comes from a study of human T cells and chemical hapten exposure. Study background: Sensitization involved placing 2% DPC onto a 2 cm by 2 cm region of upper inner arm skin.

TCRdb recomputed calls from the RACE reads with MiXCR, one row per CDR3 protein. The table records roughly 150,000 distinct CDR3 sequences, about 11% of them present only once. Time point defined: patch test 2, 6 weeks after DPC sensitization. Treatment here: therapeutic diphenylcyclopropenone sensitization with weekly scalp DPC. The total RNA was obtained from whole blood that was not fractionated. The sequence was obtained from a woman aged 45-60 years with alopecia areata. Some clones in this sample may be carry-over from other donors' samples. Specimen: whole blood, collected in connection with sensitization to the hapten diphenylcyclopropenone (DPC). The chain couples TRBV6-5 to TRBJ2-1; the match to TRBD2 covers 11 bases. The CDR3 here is CASSLPGLADYNEQFF. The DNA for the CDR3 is TGTGCCAGCAGTCTTCCGGGACTAGCGGACTACAATGAGCAGTTCTTC.